Shown below are 21 T cell receptor beta chains from a single sample sequenced in a study of CD8 T cells in ankylosing spondylitis. TCRdb itself ran the 5' RACE reads through MiXCR, one entry per CDR3 protein. The repertoire holds 380,000 or so distinct CDR3 sequences, with 20% as singletons. Sequenced input: blood, either unsorted or a sorted T cell fraction (not recorded which). Receptors were obtained from a male donor with ankylosing spondylitis or in good health (not recorded which).

This chain links TRBV11-2 with TRBJ2-5; TRBD1 matches at 9 bases. V was clipped by 4 bases and J by 5 bases; unmatched bases: 17. The germline V gene has CDR1 SGHAT and CDR2 FQNNGV. The CDR3 is 18 residues long. The CDR3 spells CASSYTPGTTGGQETQYF. The CDR3 nucleotides read TGTGCCAGCAGCTACACCCCGGGGACCACAGGGGGCCAGGAGACCCAGTACTTC.

This chain connects TRBV19 to TRBJ2-1; no firm D call. CDR1 is LNHDA and CDR2 is SQIVND in the germline V gene (reference sequence). Trimming left V 1 base short and J 9 bases short, with 7 bases between. CDR3 length equals 12 residues. The DNA for the CDR3 is TGTGCCAGTAGTATAGGCGGTGTTGAGCAGTTCTTC. This encodes CASSIGGVEQFF.

J is TRBJ2-1 and V is TRBV4-1; tentatively, D is TRBD1 (6 bases). This CDR3 is built from 16 residues. Germline loops: CDR1 MGHRA, CDR2 YSYEKL. The V gene lost 0 bases and the J gene lost 6 bases, with 15 bases spanning the gap. The CDR3 reads CASSQDSTGISNEQFF. The CDR3 DNA reads TGCGCCAGCAGCCAAGATTCCACAGGGATAAGCAATGAGCAGTTCTTC.

This clonotype showed up just a few times. The gene calls are TRBV29-1 and TRBJ2-7; 7 positions agree with TRBD1. The CDR3 length is 13 residues. With 5 bases clipped from V and 2 bases from J, the junction kept 6 bases outside the gene matches. Germline CDR1 SQVTM, CDR2 ANQGSEA. The CDR3 region is CSVKRTGAYEQYF. CDR3 in DNA: TGCAGCGTTAAACGGACAGGCGCCTACGAGCAGTACTTC.

V gene TRBV6-1 combines with J gene TRBJ1-5; 8 bases match TRBD1. The CDR3 sequence is 15 residues long. V lost 6 bases, J lost 7 bases, and 11 bases stayed unmatched. Looked up from germline, CDR1 is MNHNS and CDR2 is SASEGT. The CDR3 DNA is TGTGCCAGCAGCCCCGGACAGGGAGTACAGCAGCCCCAGCATTTT. Encoded protein: CASSPGQGVQQPQHF.

The V call is TRBV29-1, the J call TRBJ2-3; 9 positions agree with TRBD2. Germline CDR1 is SQVTM and CDR2 is ANQGSEA. The CDR3 consists of 15 residues. V gave up 6 bases and J gave up 4 bases; unmatched junction bases: 11. Written as DNA, the CDR3 is TGCAGCGTCAGCCGCATAGGGACTAGCCCAGATACGCAGTATTTT. Amino acids: CSVSRIGTSPDTQYF.

In the case of this clonotype: Sequence at one end of the junction differs from germline and may be a read error. This chain links TRBV20-1 with TRBJ1-1, with D possibly matching TRBD1 (5 bases). Germline CDR1 and CDR2: DFQATT and SNEGSKA (reference sequence). The CDR3 runs to 17 residues. The CDR3 DNA reads as TGCAGTGCTAGAGATCTTCTCGTGAGACAGATGAAGACTGAAGCTTTCTTT. Translation gives CSARDLLVRQMKTEAFF.

This rearrangement joins TRBV9 to TRBJ2-3; D gene unclear. This CDR3 spans 17 amino acids. V shed 2 bases and J shed 1 base, with 17 bases lying between them. The germline CDR1 and CDR2 sequences are SGDLS and YYNGEE. Here the CDR3 reads CASSVLTAPIGTDTQYF. The CDR3 nucleotides read TGTGCCAGCAGCGTCCTCACGGCCCCCATCGGCACAGATACGCAGTATTTT.

J is TRBJ1-4 and V is TRBV12-3 or TRBV12-4, with TRBD1 identical over 9 bases. The CDR3 consists of 14 residues. J was trimmed by 8 bases and V by 5 bases; bases with no gene match: 6. DNA for the CDR3: TGTGCCAGCAGTCGGACAGGGGAAAAAGAAAAACTGTTTTTT. Encoded protein: CASSRTGEKEKLFF.

This clonotype turned up a few times. CDR3 protein: CASSSGRVPEKETQYF. CDR3 nucleotides: TGTGCCAGCAGCTCCGGACGGGTCCCTGAGAAAGAGACCCAGTACTTC. The V call is TRBV11-2, the J call TRBJ2-5; D is undetermined. CDR1 is SGHAT and CDR2 is FQNNGV in the germline V gene. V was cut by 4 bases and J by 3 bases, with 18 bases left in between. The CDR3 extends over 16 amino acids.

This clonotype was observed a few times. The chain couples TRBV7-9 to TRBJ2-7; TRBD1 or TRBD2 may be the D gene (5 bases each). CDR1 is SEHNR, CDR2 FQNEAQ, per germline (reference sequence). With 1 base removed from V and 4 bases from J, the gap between germline ends came to 11 bases. The CDR3 length is 14 residues. CDR3 nucleotides: TGTGCCAGCAGCTTAGTGGGCAGGGAGTACGAGCAGTACTTC. It encodes CASSLVGREYEQYF.

V gene TRBV7-9 combines with J gene TRBJ2-5; possible D gene TRBD2, 5 bases. Germline-derived CDR1 and CDR2 are SEHNR and FQNEAQ (reference sequence). With 4 bases removed from V and 0 bases from J, the gap between germline ends came to 12 bases. The CDR3 is 15 residues long. As DNA, the CDR3 is TGTGCCAGCAGCTCTGACTATCCTTACCAAGAGACCCAGTACTTC. It specifies CASSSDYPYQETQYF.

The rearrangement uses TRBV3-1 and TRBJ2-7, with D possibly matching TRBD2 (6 bases). V lost 4 bases and J 2 bases, leaving 12 bases between the germline ends. CDR1 LGHDT and CDR2 YNNKEL come from the germline V gene (reference sequence). The length of the CDR3 is 14 residues. DNA of the CDR3: TGTGCCAGCAGCCCCCGGCGGGGCGCCTACGAGCAGTACTTC. It translates to CASSPRRGAYEQYF.

V usage is TRBV29-1 and J usage is TRBJ2-4, with D perhaps assigned TRBD1 or TRBD2 (5 bases each). This CDR3 region has 17 residues. Trimming took 6 bases from V and 1 from J, leaving 22 bases between them. CDR1 and CDR2 from the germline V gene are SQVTM and ANQGSEA. The CDR3 nucleotides read TGCAGCGTAACCGGGACCGAGTTTAGGTGGGCCAAAAACATTCAGTACTTC. Its translation is CSVTGTEFRWAKNIQYF.

This rearrangement joins TRBV6-5 to TRBJ2-5; tentative D call: TRBD2 (5 bases). V was cut by 1 base and J by 3 bases, with 12 bases left in between. There are 15 residues in the CDR3. The V gene's germline CDR1 is MNHEY and CDR2 SVGAGI. CDR3 DNA sequence: TGTGCCAGCAGTTACTTTGGACTCTATGAAGAGACCCAGTACTTC. Translation gives CASSYFGLYEETQYF.

V and J are TRBV27 and TRBJ1-1; the match to TRBD1 covers 9 bases. From germline, CDR1 is MNHEY and CDR2 SMNVEV (reference sequence). Unmatched junction bases numbered 3, after V lost 6 bases and J lost 10 bases. CDR3 length equals 11 residues. As DNA, the CDR3 is TGTGCCAGCAGACAGGGGGCTTCAGCTTTCTTT. Its protein is CASRQGASAFF.

The V call is TRBV11-2, the J call TRBJ2-5, with D unresolved. The germline V gene encodes CDR1 SGHAT and CDR2 FQNNGV. Trimming removed 0 bases from V and 0 bases from J, with 8 bases in between. The CDR3 has 15 amino acids. The CDR3 coding sequence is TGTGCCAGCAGCTTAGAACTCCCGGACCAAGAGACCCAGTACTTC. Translation gives CASSLELPDQETQYF.

The chain has TRBV12-3 or TRBV12-4 and TRBJ2-3; 8 bases agree with TRBD2. The ends lost 4 bases at V and 4 bases at J; junction bases unmatched: 7. The CDR3 length is 15 residues. CDR3 amino acids: CASSSRLARADTQYF. The CDR3 DNA is TGTGCCAGCAGTTCCAGACTAGCGAGGGCAGATACGCAGTATTTT.

This clonotype was observed many times. This chain uses TRBV7-9 with TRBJ1-2; D gene unclear. Per the germline V gene, CDR1 is SEHNR and CDR2 is FQNEAQ (reference sequence). V lost 4 bases, J lost 3 bases, and 3 bases lay in between. CDR3 length: 11 residues. The chain's CDR3 is CASSSDYGYTF. Written as DNA, the CDR3 is TGTGCCAGCAGCTCAGACTATGGCTACACCTTC. Based on the CDR3 plus reference TRBV7-9 and TRBJ1-2, the full variable domain is DTGVSQNPRHKITKRGQNVTFRCDPISEHNRLYWYRQTLGQGPEFLTYFQNEAQLEKSRLLSDRFSAERPKGSFSTLEIQRTEQGDSAMYLCASSSDYGYTFGSGTRLTVV.

This clonotype was seen a few times. The chain is built from TRBV9 and TRBJ1-6; TRBD1 is a possible D gene (5 bases). This CDR3 contains 15 residues. The ends were cut back, 0 bases at V and 5 bases at J, with 9 bases in the middle. CDR1 is SGDLS and CDR2 is YYNGEE in the germline V gene. For the CDR3, the DNA is TGTGCCAGCAGCGTAGAGGGGACCAATAATTCACCCCTCCACTTT. The encoded protein is CASSVEGTNNSPLHF.

This clonotype appeared a few times. The gene calls are TRBV12-3 or TRBV12-4 and TRBJ2-7; TRBD1 is a possible D gene (6 bases). The length of the CDR3 is 15 residues. V was trimmed by 6 bases and J by 2 bases, leaving 17 bases between them. For the CDR3, the DNA is TGTGCCAGCAGGGAATCGGGACACCCTCCCTACGAGCAGTACTTC. As protein: CASRESGHPPYEQYF.